This is a list of T cell receptor beta chains from one sample in a study of T-cell memory formation after mild COVID-19. MiXCR, run by TCRdb on the 5' RACE reads, gives a single entry per CDR3 protein. In the table there are 250,000 to 350,000 distinct CDR3 sequences, about a sixth of which are singletons. The sample consisted of PBMCs or a T cell subset sorted from them (not recorded which). The receptors here all came from a man between 18 and 35 years old who had mild COVID-19 (a few samples of this study predate the infection). Cell type and time point are not known. The CDR3 runs from the conserved cysteine through the conserved F or W. Each record gives: CDR3 DNA, CDR3 protein, V gene, J gene, clone size, D gene. A D gene is named only where the DNA matches it firmly. Clone size, where shown, is once, few, many, or a class for clones that have expanded.

CDR3 DNA: TGTGCCAGCAGTTACCTACAGGGGGCTCGGGTGGAGACCCAGTACTTC; CDR3 protein: CASSYLQGARVETQYF; V gene: TRBV6-6; J gene: TRBJ2-5; clone size: few; D gene: TRBD1
CDR3 DNA: TGTGCCAGCAGCTTCGGACCCGGGACAGGGAGGCCCGAGCAGTACTTC; CDR3 protein: CASSFGPGTGRPEQYF; V gene: TRBV5-8; J gene: TRBJ2-7; clone size: few; D gene: TRBD1
CDR3 DNA: TGTGCCAGCAGCTTCAGACAGGGTTATAATTCACCCCTCCACTTT; CDR3 protein: CASSFRQGYNSPLHF; V gene: TRBV11-2; J gene: TRBJ1-6; clone size: NA; D gene: TRBD1
CDR3 DNA: TGTGCCAGCAGTGTACTAGCAATGGCCGGGGAGCTGTTTTTT; CDR3 protein: CASSVLAMAGELFF; V gene: TRBV6-1; J gene: TRBJ2-2; clone size: NA; D gene: NA
CDR3 DNA: TGTGCCAGCAGTCCGGATTTCTCTGGAAACACCATATATTTT; CDR3 protein: CASSPDFSGNTIYF; V gene: TRBV7-9; J gene: TRBJ1-3; clone size: NA; D gene: NA
CDR3 DNA: TGTGCCAGCAGCCACTTGAGGTGGAGGGACGGCTGCTATGGCTACACCTTC; CDR3 protein: CASSHLRWRDGCYGYTF; V gene: TRBV11-2; J gene: TRBJ1-2; clone size: few; D gene: NA
CDR3 DNA: TGTGCCAGCAGCCCGACCGTAGCGGGGGGTTTCCAAGAGACCCAGTACTTC; CDR3 protein: CASSPTVAGGFQETQYF; V gene: TRBV7-9; J gene: TRBJ2-5; clone size: NA; D gene: TRBD2
CDR3 DNA: TGTGCCAGCAGTGAATGGCTAGCAGACACCGGGGAGCTGTTTTTT; CDR3 protein: CASSEWLADTGELFF; V gene: TRBV6-1; J gene: TRBJ2-2; clone size: NA; D gene: NA
CDR3 DNA: TGTGCCAGCAGCCGGAAGACGGGACAGGGGGTCTCCTACGAGCAGTACTTC; CDR3 protein: CASSRKTGQGVSYEQYF; V gene: TRBV7-8; J gene: TRBJ2-7; clone size: few; D gene: TRBD1
CDR3 DNA: TGTGCCAGCTCCAGGGTAACCCAGCCCCAGCATTTT; CDR3 protein: CASSRVTQPQHF; V gene: TRBV2; J gene: TRBJ1-5; clone size: many; D gene: NA
CDR3 DNA: TGTGCCAGCAGCCAAGATTTTCCGCTTTCCCAGATCGACTACGAGCAGTACTTC; CDR3 protein: CASSQDFPLSQIDYEQYF; V gene: TRBV3-1; J gene: TRBJ2-7; clone size: many; D gene: NA
CDR3 DNA: TGTGCCAGCAGCTTAGCGCCTAGGGCAAATGAGCAGTTCTTC; CDR3 protein: CASSLAPRANEQFF; V gene: TRBV7-6; J gene: TRBJ2-1; clone size: once; D gene: NA
CDR3 DNA: TGTGCCAGCAGGACCCGGAGGGGACAGGTCGGTGTGAGGGATCAGCCCCAGCATTTT; CDR3 protein: CASRTRRGQVGVRDQPQHF; V gene: TRBV6-6; J gene: TRBJ1-5; clone size: many; D gene: TRBD1
CDR3 DNA: TGTGCCAGCAGCCAACAGACAGGGACGAATAGCAATCAGCCCCAGCATTTT; CDR3 protein: CASSQQTGTNSNQPQHF; V gene: TRBV3-1; J gene: TRBJ1-5; clone size: NA; D gene: TRBD1
CDR3 DNA: TGCAGTGCTAGAGATGGGAGGACTGAAGCTTTCTTT; CDR3 protein: CSARDGRTEAFF; V gene: TRBV20-1; J gene: TRBJ1-1; clone size: few; D gene: NA
CDR3 DNA: TGCGCCAGCAGCCGCCAACTAGCGGGGGGGTACAATGAGCAGTTCTTC; CDR3 protein: CASSRQLAGGYNEQFF; V gene: TRBV4-3; J gene: TRBJ2-1; clone size: few; D gene: TRBD2
CDR3 DNA: TGCAGTGTCCGGGACAGGGCCGACAATGAGCAGTTCTTC; CDR3 protein: CSVRDRADNEQFF; V gene: TRBV20-1; J gene: TRBJ2-1; clone size: NA; D gene: TRBD1
CDR3 DNA: TGTGCCAGCAGTTTTAGCGGGGGGGTTCCCTTCAATGAGCAGTTCTTC; CDR3 protein: CASSFSGGVPFNEQFF; V gene: TRBV7-3; J gene: TRBJ2-1; clone size: NA; D gene: TRBD2
CDR3 DNA: TGTGCCAGCAGCGCAGAGACAGGGGGGACCCAGCATTTT; CDR3 protein: CASSAETGGTQHF; V gene: TRBV11-1; J gene: TRBJ1-5; clone size: few; D gene: TRBD1
CDR3 DNA: TGTGCCAGCAGCAAAGGAACCCGGACCCAAGAGACCCAGTACTTC; CDR3 protein: CASSKGTRTQETQYF; V gene: TRBV21-1; J gene: TRBJ2-5; clone size: NA; D gene: NA
CDR3 DNA: TGTGCCAGCAGCCCGGGACAGGGACCCTCTGGGGCCAACGTCCTGACTTTC; CDR3 protein: CASSPGQGPSGANVLTF; V gene: TRBV5-4; J gene: TRBJ2-6; clone size: NA; D gene: TRBD1
CDR3 DNA: TGTGCCAGCAGCGTACTGGACAGGGGTGAAGCTTTCTTT; CDR3 protein: CASSVLDRGEAFF; V gene: TRBV9; J gene: TRBJ1-1; clone size: many; D gene: TRBD1
CDR3 DNA: TGTGCCAGCAGTTATCGGCAGGTTCACAATGAGCAGTTCTTC; CDR3 protein: CASSYRQVHNEQFF; V gene: TRBV6-5; J gene: TRBJ2-1; clone size: NA; D gene: NA
CDR3 DNA: TGCAGCGTTGCCTTCTCGGCAGGGGGCTTCGAGCCCCAGCATTTT; CDR3 protein: CSVAFSAGGFEPQHF; V gene: TRBV29-1; J gene: TRBJ1-5; clone size: NA; D gene: TRBD1
CDR3 DNA: TGTGCCATCCCTAGGGGACTAGGGTTTGAGACCCAGTACTTC; CDR3 protein: CAIPRGLGFETQYF; V gene: TRBV7-9; J gene: TRBJ2-5; clone size: few; D gene: TRBD2
CDR3 DNA: TGCAGTGCTAGCTACAATGGCTACACCTTC; CDR3 protein: CSASYNGYTF; V gene: TRBV20-1; J gene: TRBJ1-2; clone size: NA; D gene: NA
CDR3 DNA: TGTGCCAGCAGCCAAGCGGAGGGGACCCAGTACTTC; CDR3 protein: CASSQAEGTQYF; V gene: TRBV5-8; J gene: TRBJ2-5; clone size: few; D gene: NA
CDR3 DNA: TGTGCCAGCAGCTTAGTATCGGGGGGCTACACCTTC; CDR3 protein: CASSLVSGGYTF; V gene: TRBV7-2; J gene: TRBJ1-2; clone size: few; D gene: NA
CDR3 DNA: TGTGCCAGCGAGGACAGGGGTAACTATGGCTACACCTTC; CDR3 protein: CASEDRGNYGYTF; V gene: TRBV12-3/TRBV12-4; J gene: TRBJ1-2; clone size: NA; D gene: TRBD1
CDR3 DNA: TGTGCCAGCAGCCAAATGACTGGTACGCAGTATTTT; CDR3 protein: CASSQMTGTQYF; V gene: TRBV3-1; J gene: TRBJ2-3; clone size: few; D gene: NA
CDR3 DNA: TGTGCCAGCAGTTTGATGACAGGGCTGGGGGAGACCCAGTACTTC; CDR3 protein: CASSLMTGLGETQYF; V gene: TRBV6-2/TRBV6-3; J gene: TRBJ2-5; clone size: NA; D gene: TRBD1
CDR3 DNA: TGCAGTGTAGTTGGGCTAGCGGCCAGCTCCTACAATGAGCAGTTCTTC; CDR3 protein: CSVVGLAASSYNEQFF; V gene: TRBV20-1; J gene: TRBJ2-1; clone size: NA; D gene: TRBD2
CDR3 DNA: TGTGCCAGCAGCATAAGCCGGGTGAGGGCTTTCTTT; CDR3 protein: CASSISRVRAFF; V gene: TRBV7-2; J gene: TRBJ1-1; clone size: few; D gene: NA
CDR3 DNA: TGCGCCAGCAGCCAACAACAGGTGGGGGGCACAGATACGCAGTATTTT; CDR3 protein: CASSQQQVGGTDTQYF; V gene: TRBV4-3; J gene: TRBJ2-3; clone size: NA; D gene: NA
CDR3 DNA: TGTGCCAGCAGCCATTTTTTCGTTGAGCAGTTCTTC; CDR3 protein: CASSHFFVEQFF; V gene: TRBV5-5; J gene: TRBJ2-1; clone size: NA; D gene: NA
CDR3 DNA: TGCGCCAGCAGCAAACACAGGGGACGGTCGCTACACAATGAGCAGTTCTTC; CDR3 protein: CASSKHRGRSLHNEQFF; V gene: TRBV5-1; J gene: TRBJ2-1; clone size: few; D gene: TRBD1
CDR3 DNA: TGTGCCAGCAGCTTCAGTAGAACAGATACGCAGTATTTT; CDR3 protein: CASSFSRTDTQYF; V gene: TRBV7-3; J gene: TRBJ2-3; clone size: NA; D gene: NA
CDR3 DNA: TGTGCCAGCAGTTCAAGACTAGCGGGTGGTTCCTACGAGCAGTACTTC; CDR3 protein: CASSSRLAGGSYEQYF; V gene: TRBV7-2; J gene: TRBJ2-7; clone size: NA; D gene: TRBD2
CDR3 DNA: TGTGCCAGCAGCACCGGGACTAGCGGGAGCTACTCCTACGAGCAGTACTTC; CDR3 protein: CASSTGTSGSYSYEQYF; V gene: TRBV12-3/TRBV12-4; J gene: TRBJ2-7; clone size: NA; D gene: TRBD2
CDR3 DNA: TGCGCCAGCAGCCAAGAGTCGGTGCTAGCGGGGGCCAATGAGCAGTTCTTC; CDR3 protein: CASSQESVLAGANEQFF; V gene: TRBV4-1; J gene: TRBJ2-1; clone size: NA; D gene: TRBD2
CDR3 DNA: TGCGCCAGCAGCCGGATAAGACAGAACACTGAAGCTTTCTTT; CDR3 protein: CASSRIRQNTEAFF; V gene: TRBV4-3; J gene: TRBJ1-1; clone size: few; D gene: NA
CDR3 DNA: TGTGCCAGCAGCTCACACCGGGGGGGAAATAATGAGCAGTTCTTC; CDR3 protein: CASSSHRGGNNEQFF; V gene: TRBV7-9; J gene: TRBJ2-1; clone size: few; D gene: TRBD2
CDR3 DNA: TGTGCCACCAGTGACCCGGCCGGAGGCGGGGGCTACACCTTC; CDR3 protein: CATSDPAGGGGYTF; V gene: TRBV24-1; J gene: TRBJ1-2; clone size: few; D gene: NA
CDR3 DNA: TGCGCCAGCAGCCGGACAGGGGACCCCACAGATACGCAGTATTTT; CDR3 protein: CASSRTGDPTDTQYF; V gene: TRBV4-1; J gene: TRBJ2-3; clone size: few; D gene: TRBD1
CDR3 DNA: TGCAGCGTTGTGTACAGGGGGGTCCAAGAGACCCAGTACTTC; CDR3 protein: CSVVYRGVQETQYF; V gene: TRBV29-1; J gene: TRBJ2-5; clone size: many; D gene: TRBD1
CDR3 DNA: TGCGCCAGCAGCTTGGCGTCCAGGGCGCGCGATGAGCAGTTCTTC; CDR3 protein: CASSLASRARDEQFF; V gene: TRBV5-1; J gene: TRBJ2-1; clone size: few; D gene: NA
CDR3 DNA: TGTGCCACCAGCGAGAGCAGGGGTATGGAGCCCCAGCATTTT; CDR3 protein: CATSESRGMEPQHF; V gene: TRBV15; J gene: TRBJ1-5; clone size: few; D gene: NA
CDR3 DNA: TGTGCCAGCAGTTACAACAGTAATTCACCCCTCCACTTT; CDR3 protein: CASSYNSNSPLHF; V gene: TRBV6-2/TRBV6-3; J gene: TRBJ1-6; clone size: few; D gene: NA
CDR3 DNA: TGCGCCAGCAGCTTTGTTGCAGGGGCGGAAAAACTGTTTTTT; CDR3 protein: CASSFVAGAEKLFF; V gene: TRBV5-1; J gene: TRBJ1-4; clone size: few; D gene: NA
CDR3 DNA: TGTGCCAGCAGCGCTTGGACAGGGAGAGGCTACACCTTC; CDR3 protein: CASSAWTGRGYTF; V gene: TRBV9; J gene: TRBJ1-2; clone size: many; D gene: TRBD1
CDR3 DNA: TGCGCCAGCAGACAGGGGTCCTACGAGCAGTACTTC; CDR3 protein: CASRQGSYEQYF; V gene: TRBV5-1; J gene: TRBJ2-7; clone size: many; D gene: TRBD1
CDR3 DNA: TGTGCCACCAGTGCAGGGTCAGCAAATCAGCCCCAGCATTTT; CDR3 protein: CATSAGSANQPQHF; V gene: TRBV24-1; J gene: TRBJ1-5; clone size: NA; D gene: NA
CDR3 DNA: TGCGCCAGCAGCTTCCAGCGCGGGGGCCGTCTCTCCTACAATGAGCAGTTCTTC; CDR3 protein: CASSFQRGGRLSYNEQFF; V gene: TRBV5-1; J gene: TRBJ2-1; clone size: NA; D gene: NA
CDR3 DNA: TGTGCCAGCAGCTTAGGAATCGGAGAAAACTATGGCTACACCTTC; CDR3 protein: CASSLGIGENYGYTF; V gene: TRBV7-2; J gene: TRBJ1-2; clone size: NA; D gene: NA
CDR3 DNA: TGCGCCAGCAGCCCTACTGGACCCAGGGGAGATGAGCAGTTCTTC; CDR3 protein: CASSPTGPRGDEQFF; V gene: TRBV4-1; J gene: TRBJ2-1; clone size: many; D gene: NA
CDR3 DNA: TGTGCCAGCAGCAGGACAGGGGATAATTCACCCCTCCACTTT; CDR3 protein: CASSRTGDNSPLHF; V gene: TRBV7-9; J gene: TRBJ1-6; clone size: NA; D gene: TRBD1
CDR3 DNA: TGTGCCAGCAGTTCGCTCGGGGCTACGGAGGGGGAGCAGTTCTTC; CDR3 protein: CASSSLGATEGEQFF; V gene: TRBV27; J gene: TRBJ2-1; clone size: few; D gene: NA
CDR3 DNA: TGTGCCAGCAGGAGGTTAGGATTGAACACTGAAGCTTTCTTT; CDR3 protein: CASRRLGLNTEAFF; V gene: TRBV6-1; J gene: TRBJ1-1; clone size: few; D gene: NA
CDR3 DNA: TGCGCCAGCAGCCAAGGTCCGACTAGCGGGGGTGCCTACGAGCAGTACTTC; CDR3 protein: CASSQGPTSGGAYEQYF; V gene: TRBV4-3; J gene: TRBJ2-7; clone size: NA; D gene: TRBD2